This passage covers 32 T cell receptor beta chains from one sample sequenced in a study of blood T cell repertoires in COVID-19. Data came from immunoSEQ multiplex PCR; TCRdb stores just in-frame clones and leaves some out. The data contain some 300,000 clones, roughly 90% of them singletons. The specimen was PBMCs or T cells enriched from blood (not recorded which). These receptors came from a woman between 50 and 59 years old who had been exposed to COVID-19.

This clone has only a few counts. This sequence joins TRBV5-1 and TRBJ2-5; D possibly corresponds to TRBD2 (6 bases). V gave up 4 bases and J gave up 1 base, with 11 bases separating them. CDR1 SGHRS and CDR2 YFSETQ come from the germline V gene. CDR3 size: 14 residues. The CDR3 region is CASSNGLFQETQYF. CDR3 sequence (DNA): TGCGCCAGCAGCAACGGACTATTCCAAGAGACCCAGTACTTC.

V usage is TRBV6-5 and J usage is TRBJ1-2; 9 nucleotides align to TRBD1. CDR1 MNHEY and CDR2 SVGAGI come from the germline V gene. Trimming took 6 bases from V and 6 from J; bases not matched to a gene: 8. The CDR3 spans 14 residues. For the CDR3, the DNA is TGTGCCAGCAGCTACAGGGGGCACGGAAATGGCTACACCTTC. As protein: CASSYRGHGNGYTF.

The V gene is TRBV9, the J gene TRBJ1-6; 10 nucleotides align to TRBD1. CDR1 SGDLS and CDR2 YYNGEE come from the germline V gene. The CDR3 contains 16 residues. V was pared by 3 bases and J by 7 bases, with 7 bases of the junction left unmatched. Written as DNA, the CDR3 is TGTGCCAGCAGCGCAGACCCGGGACAGGGGAATTCACCCCTCCACTTT. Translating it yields CASSADPGQGNSPLHF.

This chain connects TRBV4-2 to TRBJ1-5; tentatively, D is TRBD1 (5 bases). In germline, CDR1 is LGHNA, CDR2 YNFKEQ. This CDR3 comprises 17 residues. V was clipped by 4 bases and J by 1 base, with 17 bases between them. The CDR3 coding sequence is TGTGCCAGCAGCCGGATGGAGTCGGGGGGAAGCAATCAGCCCCAGCATTTT. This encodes CASSRMESGGSNQPQHF.

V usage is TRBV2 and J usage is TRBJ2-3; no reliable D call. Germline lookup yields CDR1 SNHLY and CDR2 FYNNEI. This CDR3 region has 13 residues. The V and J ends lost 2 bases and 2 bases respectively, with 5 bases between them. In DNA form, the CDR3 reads TGTGCCAGCAGTGAAACAGCCACAGATACGCAGTATTTT. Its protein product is CASSETATDTQYF. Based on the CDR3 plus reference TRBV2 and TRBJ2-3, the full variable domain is EPEVTQTPSHQVTQMGQEVILRCVPISNHLYFYWYRQILGQKVEFLVSFYNNEISEKSEIFDDQFSVERPDGSNFTLKIRSTKLEDSAMYFCASSETATDTQYFGPGTRLTVL.

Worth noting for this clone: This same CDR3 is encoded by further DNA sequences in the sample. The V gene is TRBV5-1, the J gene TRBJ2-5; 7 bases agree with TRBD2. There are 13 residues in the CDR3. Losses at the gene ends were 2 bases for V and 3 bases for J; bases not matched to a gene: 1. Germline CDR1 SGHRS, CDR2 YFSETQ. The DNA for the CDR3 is TGCGCCAGCAGCTTAGCGGGGAAAGAGACCCAGTACTTC. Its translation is CASSLAGKETQYF.

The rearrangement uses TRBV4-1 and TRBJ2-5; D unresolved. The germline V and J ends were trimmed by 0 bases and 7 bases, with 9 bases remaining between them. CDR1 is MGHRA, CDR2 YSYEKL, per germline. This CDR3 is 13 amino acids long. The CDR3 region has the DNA TGCGCCAGCAGCCAAGATCAGGCAGGGACCCAGTACTTC. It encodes CASSQDQAGTQYF.

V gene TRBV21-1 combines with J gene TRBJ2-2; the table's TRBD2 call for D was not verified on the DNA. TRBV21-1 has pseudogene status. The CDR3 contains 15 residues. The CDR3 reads CASSTWGDATGELFF. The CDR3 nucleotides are TGTGCCAGCAGCACCTGGGGGGATGCGACCGGGGAGCTGTTTTTT.

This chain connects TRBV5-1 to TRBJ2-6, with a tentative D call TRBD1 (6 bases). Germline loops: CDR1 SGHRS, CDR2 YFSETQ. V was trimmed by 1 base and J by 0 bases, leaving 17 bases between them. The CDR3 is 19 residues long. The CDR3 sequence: CASSLFPGVLGSGANVLTF. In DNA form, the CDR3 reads TGCGCCAGCAGCTTGTTTCCAGGGGTATTAGGCTCTGGGGCCAACGTCCTGACTTTC.

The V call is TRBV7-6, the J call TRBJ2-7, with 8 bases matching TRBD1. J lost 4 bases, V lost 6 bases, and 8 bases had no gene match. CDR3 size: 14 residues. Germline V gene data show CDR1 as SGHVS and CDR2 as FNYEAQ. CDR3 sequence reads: CASSPDRDRYEQYF. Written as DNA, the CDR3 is TGTGCCAGCAGTCCGGACAGGGACCGATACGAGCAGTACTTC.

This chain's CDR3 is CASSLGKKGLNTEAFF. The CDR3 bases are TGTGCCAGCAGCTTAGGGAAGAAGGGGTTGAACACTGAAGCTTTCTTT. This sequence joins TRBV11-2 and TRBJ1-1; tentatively, D is TRBD1 (5 bases). Trimming removed 1 base at V and 0 bases at J, with 12 bases between. This CDR3 is 16 amino acids long. In germline, CDR1 is SGHAT, CDR2 FQNNGV.

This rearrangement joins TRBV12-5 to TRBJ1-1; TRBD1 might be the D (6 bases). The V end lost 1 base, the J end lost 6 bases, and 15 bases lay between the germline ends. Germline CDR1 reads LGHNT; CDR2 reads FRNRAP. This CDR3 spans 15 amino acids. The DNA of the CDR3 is TGTGCTAGTGGTTTGGACATTACAGGGTGGGCTGAAGCTTTCTTT. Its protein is CASGLDITGWAEAFF.

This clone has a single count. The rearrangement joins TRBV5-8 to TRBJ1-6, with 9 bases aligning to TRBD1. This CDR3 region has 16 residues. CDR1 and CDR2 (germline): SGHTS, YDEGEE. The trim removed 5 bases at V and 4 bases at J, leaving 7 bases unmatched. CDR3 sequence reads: CASRQTQGAYNSPLHF. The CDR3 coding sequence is TGTGCCAGCAGACAGACACAGGGGGCTTATAATTCACCCCTCCACTTT. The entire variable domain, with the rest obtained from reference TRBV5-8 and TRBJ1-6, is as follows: EAGVTQSPTHLIKTRGQQATLRCSPISGHTSVYWYQQALGLGLQFLLWYDEGEERNRGNFPPRFSGRQFPNYSSELNVNALELEDSALYLCASRQTQGAYNSPLHFGNGTRLTVT.

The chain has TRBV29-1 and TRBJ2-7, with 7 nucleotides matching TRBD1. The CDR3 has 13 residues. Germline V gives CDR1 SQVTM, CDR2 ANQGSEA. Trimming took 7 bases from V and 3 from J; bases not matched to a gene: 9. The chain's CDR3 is CSALRDSHYEQYF. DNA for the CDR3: TGCAGCGCCCTACGGGACAGCCACTACGAGCAGTACTTC.

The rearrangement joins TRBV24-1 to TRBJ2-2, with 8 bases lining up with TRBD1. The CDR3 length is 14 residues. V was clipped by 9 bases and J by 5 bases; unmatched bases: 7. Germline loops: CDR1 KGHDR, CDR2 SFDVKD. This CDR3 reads CATSQTGATGELFF. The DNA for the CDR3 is TGTGCCACCTCCCAGACAGGGGCGACCGGGGAGCTGTTTTTT.

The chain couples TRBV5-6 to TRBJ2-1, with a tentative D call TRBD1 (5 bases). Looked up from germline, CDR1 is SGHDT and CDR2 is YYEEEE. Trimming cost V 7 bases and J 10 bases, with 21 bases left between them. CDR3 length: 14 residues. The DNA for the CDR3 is TGTGCCAGCTATCAGGGTCGGGTGGAGTGGGAGCAGTTCTTC. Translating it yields CASYQGRVEWEQFF.

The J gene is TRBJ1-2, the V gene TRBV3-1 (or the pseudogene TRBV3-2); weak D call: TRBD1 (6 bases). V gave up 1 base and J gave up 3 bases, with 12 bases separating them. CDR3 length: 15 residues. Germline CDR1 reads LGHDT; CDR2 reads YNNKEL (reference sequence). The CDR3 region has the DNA TGTGCCAGCAGCCAAGTTGGGACAAGGGACTATGGCTACACCTTC. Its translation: CASSQVGTRDYGYTF.

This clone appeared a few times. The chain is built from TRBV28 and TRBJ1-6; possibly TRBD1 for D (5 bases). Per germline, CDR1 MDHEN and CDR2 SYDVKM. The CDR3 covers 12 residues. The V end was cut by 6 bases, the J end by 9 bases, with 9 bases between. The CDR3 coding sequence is TGTGCCAGCAGACCGGGGGTTTCACCCCTCCACTTT. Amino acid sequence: CASRPGVSPLHF.

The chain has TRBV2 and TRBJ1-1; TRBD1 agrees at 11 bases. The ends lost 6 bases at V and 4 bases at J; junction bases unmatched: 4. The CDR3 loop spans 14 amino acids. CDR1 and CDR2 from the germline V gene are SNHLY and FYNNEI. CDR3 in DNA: TGTGCCAGCAGCCGGACAGGGGGCATCACTGAAGCTTTCTTT. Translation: CASSRTGGITEAFF.

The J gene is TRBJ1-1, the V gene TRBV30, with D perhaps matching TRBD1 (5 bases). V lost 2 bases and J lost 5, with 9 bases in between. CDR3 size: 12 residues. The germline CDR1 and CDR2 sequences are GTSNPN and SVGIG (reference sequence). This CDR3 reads CAWSWGGTEAFF. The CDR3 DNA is TGTGCCTGGAGTTGGGGGGGGACTGAAGCTTTCTTT.

CDR3 sequence reads: CSGGTGVNTEAFF. The CDR3 nucleotides are TGCAGCGGTGGGACAGGGGTGAACACTGAAGCTTTCTTT. The V and J genes are TRBV29-1 and TRBJ1-1, with 10 bases that match TRBD1. Per germline, CDR1 SQVTM and CDR2 ANQGSEA. J gave up 0 bases and V 7 bases, and 2 bases lay outside the gene matches. The CDR3 sequence is 13 residues long.

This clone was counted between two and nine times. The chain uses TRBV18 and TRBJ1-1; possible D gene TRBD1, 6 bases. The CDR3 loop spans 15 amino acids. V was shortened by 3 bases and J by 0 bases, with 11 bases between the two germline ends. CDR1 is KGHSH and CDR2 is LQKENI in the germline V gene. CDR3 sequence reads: CASSPMDRMNTEAFF. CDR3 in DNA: TGTGCCAGCTCACCGATGGACAGAATGAACACTGAAGCTTTCTTT.

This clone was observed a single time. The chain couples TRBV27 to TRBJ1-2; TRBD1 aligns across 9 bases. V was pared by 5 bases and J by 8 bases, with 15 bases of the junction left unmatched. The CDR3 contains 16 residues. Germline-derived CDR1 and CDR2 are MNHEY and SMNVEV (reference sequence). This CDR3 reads CASSPLPGTGLGGYTF. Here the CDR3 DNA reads TGTGCCAGCAGTCCCCTTCCCGGGACAGGGTTGGGCGGCTACACCTTC.

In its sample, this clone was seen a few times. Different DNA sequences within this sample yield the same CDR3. CDR3 residues: CASRRTSGGNTDTQYF. CDR3 nucleotide sequence: TGTGCCAGCAGGAGGACTAGCGGGGGGAACACAGATACGCAGTATTTT. The rearrangement links TRBV7-2 to TRBJ2-3; 14 bases map to TRBD2. This CDR3 contains 16 residues. V shed 6 bases and J 2 bases; nucleotides not matched to a gene: 4. Germline values: CDR1 SGHTA, CDR2 FQGNSA.

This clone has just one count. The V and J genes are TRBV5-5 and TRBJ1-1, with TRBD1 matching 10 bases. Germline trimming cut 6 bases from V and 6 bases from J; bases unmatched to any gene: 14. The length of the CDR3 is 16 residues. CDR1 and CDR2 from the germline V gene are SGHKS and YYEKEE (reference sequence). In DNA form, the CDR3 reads TGTGCCAGCACCTCCCTGGGACAGGGGTGGGAGGCTGAAGCTTTCTTT. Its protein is CASTSLGQGWEAEAFF.

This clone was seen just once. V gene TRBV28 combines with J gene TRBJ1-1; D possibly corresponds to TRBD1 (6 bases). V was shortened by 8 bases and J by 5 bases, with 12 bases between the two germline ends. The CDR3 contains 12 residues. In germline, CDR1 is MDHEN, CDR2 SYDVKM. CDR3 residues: CASGGGGTEAFF. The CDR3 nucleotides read TGTGCCAGCGGGGGCGGGGGTACTGAAGCTTTCTTT.

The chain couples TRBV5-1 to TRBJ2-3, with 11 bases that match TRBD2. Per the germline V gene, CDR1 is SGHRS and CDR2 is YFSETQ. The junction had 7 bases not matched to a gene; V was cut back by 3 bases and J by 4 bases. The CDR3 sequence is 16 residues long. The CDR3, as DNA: TGCGCCAGCAGCTCCGGGACTAGCGGTTTTGCAGATACGCAGTATTTT. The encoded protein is CASSSGTSGFADTQYF.

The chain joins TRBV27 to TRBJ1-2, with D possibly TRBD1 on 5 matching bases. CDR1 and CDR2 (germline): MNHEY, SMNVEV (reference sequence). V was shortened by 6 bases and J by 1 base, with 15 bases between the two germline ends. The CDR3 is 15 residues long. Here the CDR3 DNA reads TGTGCCAGCAGGCCACAGGACGGACGTAACTATGGCTACACCTTC. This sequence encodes CASRPQDGRNYGYTF.

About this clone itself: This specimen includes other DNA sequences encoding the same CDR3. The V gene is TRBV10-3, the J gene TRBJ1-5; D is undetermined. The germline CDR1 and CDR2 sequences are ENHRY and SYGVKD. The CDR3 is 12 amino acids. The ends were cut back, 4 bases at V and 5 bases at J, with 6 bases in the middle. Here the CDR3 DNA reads TGTGCCATCAGTGCCGGGGATCAGCCCCAGCATTTT. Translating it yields CAISAGDQPQHF.

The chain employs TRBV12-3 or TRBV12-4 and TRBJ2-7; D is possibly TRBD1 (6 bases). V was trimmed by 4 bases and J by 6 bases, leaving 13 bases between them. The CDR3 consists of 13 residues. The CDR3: CASSWNRVAEQYF. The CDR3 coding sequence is TGTGCCAGCAGTTGGAACAGGGTAGCCGAGCAGTACTTC.

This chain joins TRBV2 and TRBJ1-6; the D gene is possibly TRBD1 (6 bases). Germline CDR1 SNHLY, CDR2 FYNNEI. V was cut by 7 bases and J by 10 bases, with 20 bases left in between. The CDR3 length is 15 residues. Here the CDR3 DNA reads TGTGCCAGCAAGGGGGATCAAGATGAGAGCTCACCCCTCCACTTT. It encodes CASKGDQDESSPLHF.

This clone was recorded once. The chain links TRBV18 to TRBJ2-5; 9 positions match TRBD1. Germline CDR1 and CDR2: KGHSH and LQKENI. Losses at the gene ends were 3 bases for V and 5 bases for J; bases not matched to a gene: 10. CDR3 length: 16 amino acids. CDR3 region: CASSPERTGVGETQYF. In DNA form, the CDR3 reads TGTGCCAGCTCACCCGAAAGGACAGGGGTCGGCGAGACCCAGTACTTC.